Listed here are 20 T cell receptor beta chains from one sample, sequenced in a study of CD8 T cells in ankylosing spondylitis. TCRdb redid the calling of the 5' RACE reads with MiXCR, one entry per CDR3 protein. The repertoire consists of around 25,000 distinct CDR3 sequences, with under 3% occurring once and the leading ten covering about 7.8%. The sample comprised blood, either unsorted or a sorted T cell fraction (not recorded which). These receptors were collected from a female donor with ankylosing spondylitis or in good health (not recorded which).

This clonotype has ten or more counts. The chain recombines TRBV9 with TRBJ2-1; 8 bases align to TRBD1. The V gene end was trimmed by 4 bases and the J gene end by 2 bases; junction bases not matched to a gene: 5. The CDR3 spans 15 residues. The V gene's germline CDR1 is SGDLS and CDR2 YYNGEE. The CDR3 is CASSPRTGTYNEQFF. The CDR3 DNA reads TGTGCCAGCAGCCCCCGGACAGGGACCTACAATGAGCAGTTCTTC.

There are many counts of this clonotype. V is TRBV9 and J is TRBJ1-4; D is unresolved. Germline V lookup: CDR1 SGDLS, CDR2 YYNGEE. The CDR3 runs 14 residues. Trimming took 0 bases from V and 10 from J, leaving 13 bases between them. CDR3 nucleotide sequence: TGTGCCAGCAGCGTAGAAACATTCTCCGGAAAACTGTTTTTT. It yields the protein CASSVETFSGKLFF.

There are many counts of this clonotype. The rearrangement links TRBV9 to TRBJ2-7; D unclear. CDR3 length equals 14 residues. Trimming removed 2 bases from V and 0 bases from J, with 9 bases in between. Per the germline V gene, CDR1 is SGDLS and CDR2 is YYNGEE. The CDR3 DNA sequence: TGTGCCAGCAGCGTCTCGACGGGCTCCTACGAGCAGTACTTC. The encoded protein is CASSVSTGSYEQYF.

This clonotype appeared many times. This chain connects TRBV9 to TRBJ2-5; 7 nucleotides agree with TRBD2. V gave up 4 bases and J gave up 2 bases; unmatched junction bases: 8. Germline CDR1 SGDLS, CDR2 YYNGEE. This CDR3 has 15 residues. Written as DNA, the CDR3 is TGTGCCAGCAGCCAGAGTAGCGGGCTGCAAGAGACCCAGTACTTC. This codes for CASSQSSGLQETQYF. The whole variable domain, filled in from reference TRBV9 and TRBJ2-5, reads DSGVTQTPKHLITATGQRVTLRCSPRSGDLSVYWYQQSLDQGLQFLIQYYNGEERAKGNILERFSAQQFPDLHSELNLSSLELGDSALYFCASSQSSGLQETQYFGPGTRLLVL.

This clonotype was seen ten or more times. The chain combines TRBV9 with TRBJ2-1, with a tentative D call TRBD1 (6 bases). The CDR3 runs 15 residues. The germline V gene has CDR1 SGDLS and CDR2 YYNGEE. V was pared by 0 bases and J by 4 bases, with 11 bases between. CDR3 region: CASSVEQGIYNEQFF. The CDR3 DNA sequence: TGTGCCAGCAGCGTAGAGCAGGGGATATACAATGAGCAGTTCTTC.

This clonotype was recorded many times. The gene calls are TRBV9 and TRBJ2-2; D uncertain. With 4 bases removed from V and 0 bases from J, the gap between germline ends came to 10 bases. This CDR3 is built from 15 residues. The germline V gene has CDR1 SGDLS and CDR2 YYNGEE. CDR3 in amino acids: CASSPRFTNTGELFF. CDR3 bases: TGTGCCAGCAGCCCCCGTTTTACGAACACCGGGGAGCTGTTTTTT.

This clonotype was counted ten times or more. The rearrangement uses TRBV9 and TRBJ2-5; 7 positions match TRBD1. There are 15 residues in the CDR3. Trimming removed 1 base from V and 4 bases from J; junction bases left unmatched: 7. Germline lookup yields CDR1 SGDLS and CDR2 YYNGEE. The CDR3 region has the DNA TGTGCCAGCAGCGTATTAGGGACAGATTCAGAGACCCAGTACTTC. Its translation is CASSVLGTDSETQYF.

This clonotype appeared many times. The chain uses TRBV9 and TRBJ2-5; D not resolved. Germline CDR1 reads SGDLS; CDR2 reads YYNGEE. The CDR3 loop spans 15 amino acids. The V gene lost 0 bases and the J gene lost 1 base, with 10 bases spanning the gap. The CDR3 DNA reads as TGTGCCAGCAGCGTAGCCTCGGGCCGCCAAGAGACCCAGTACTTC. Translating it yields CASSVASGRQETQYF.

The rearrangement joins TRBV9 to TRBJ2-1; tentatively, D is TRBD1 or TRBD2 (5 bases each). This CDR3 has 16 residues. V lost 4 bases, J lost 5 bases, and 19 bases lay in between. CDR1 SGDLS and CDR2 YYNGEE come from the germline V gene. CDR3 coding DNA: TGTGCCAGCAGCCCAGGAGTCGGGACGAAAAACAATGAGCAGTTCTTC. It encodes CASSPGVGTKNNEQFF.

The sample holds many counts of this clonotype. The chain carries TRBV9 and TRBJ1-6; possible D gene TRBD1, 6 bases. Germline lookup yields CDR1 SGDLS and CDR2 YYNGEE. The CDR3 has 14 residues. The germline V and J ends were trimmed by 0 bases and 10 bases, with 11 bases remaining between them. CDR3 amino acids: CASSVEGGGSPLHF. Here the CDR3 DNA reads TGTGCCAGCAGCGTAGAGGGGGGAGGCTCACCCCTCCACTTT. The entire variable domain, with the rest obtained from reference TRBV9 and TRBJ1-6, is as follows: DSGVTQTPKHLITATGQRVTLRCSPRSGDLSVYWYQQSLDQGLQFLIQYYNGEERAKGNILERFSAQQFPDLHSELNLSSLELGDSALYFCASSVEGGGSPLHFGNGTRLTVT.

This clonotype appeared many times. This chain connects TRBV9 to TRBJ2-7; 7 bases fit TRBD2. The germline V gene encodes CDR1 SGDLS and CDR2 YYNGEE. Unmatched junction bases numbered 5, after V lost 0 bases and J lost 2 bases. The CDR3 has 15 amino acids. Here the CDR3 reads CASSVDPGTTYEQYF. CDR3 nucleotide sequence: TGTGCCAGCAGCGTAGATCCGGGGACTACCTACGAGCAGTACTTC. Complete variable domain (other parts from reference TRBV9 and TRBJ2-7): DSGVTQTPKHLITATGQRVTLRCSPRSGDLSVYWYQQSLDQGLQFLIQYYNGEERAKGNILERFSAQQFPDLHSELNLSSLELGDSALYFCASSVDPGTTYEQYFGPGTRLTVT.

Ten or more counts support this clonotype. CDR3 amino acids: CASSSSTSGSETQYF. In DNA form, the CDR3 reads TGTGCCAGCAGCTCCTCGACTAGCGGGAGCGAGACCCAGTACTTC. The chain recombines TRBV9 with TRBJ2-5; TRBD2 aligns across 12 bases. V shed 4 bases and J 5 bases; nucleotides not matched to a gene: 6. The CDR3 totals 15 residues. The V gene's germline CDR1 is SGDLS and CDR2 YYNGEE.

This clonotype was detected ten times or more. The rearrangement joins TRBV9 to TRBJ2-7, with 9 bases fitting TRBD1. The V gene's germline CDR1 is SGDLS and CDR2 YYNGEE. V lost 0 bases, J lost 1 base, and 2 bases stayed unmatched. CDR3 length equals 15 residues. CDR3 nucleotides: TGTGCCAGCAGCGTAGAACAGGGGGCATCCTACGAGCAGTACTTC. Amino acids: CASSVEQGASYEQYF.

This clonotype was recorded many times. CDR3 amino acids: CASSPGGRTPYNEQFF. The CDR3 DNA sequence: TGTGCCAGCAGCCCGGGGGGGCGGACCCCTTACAATGAGCAGTTCTTC. The chain uses TRBV9 and TRBJ2-1; the match to TRBD2 covers 8 bases. With V trimmed by 4 bases and J by 4 bases, 10 bases remained unmatched. Germline V CDR1 and CDR2: SGDLS, YYNGEE. The CDR3 runs 16 residues.

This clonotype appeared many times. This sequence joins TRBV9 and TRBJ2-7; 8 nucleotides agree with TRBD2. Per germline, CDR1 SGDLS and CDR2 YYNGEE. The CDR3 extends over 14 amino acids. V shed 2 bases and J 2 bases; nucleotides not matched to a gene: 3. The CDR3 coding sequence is TGTGCCAGCAGCGTTAGCGGGAATACCTACGAGCAGTACTTC. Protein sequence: CASSVSGNTYEQYF. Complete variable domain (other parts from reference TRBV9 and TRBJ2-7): DSGVTQTPKHLITATGQRVTLRCSPRSGDLSVYWYQQSLDQGLQFLIQYYNGEERAKGNILERFSAQQFPDLHSELNLSSLELGDSALYFCASSVSGNTYEQYFGPGTRLTVT.

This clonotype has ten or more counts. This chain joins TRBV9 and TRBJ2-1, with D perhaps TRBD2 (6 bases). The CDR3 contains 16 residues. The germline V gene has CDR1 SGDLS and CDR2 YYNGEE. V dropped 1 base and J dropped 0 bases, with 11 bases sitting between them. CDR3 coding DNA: TGTGCCAGCAGCGTATTGGGGCGGGGCTCCTACAATGAGCAGTTCTTC. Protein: CASSVLGRGSYNEQFF.

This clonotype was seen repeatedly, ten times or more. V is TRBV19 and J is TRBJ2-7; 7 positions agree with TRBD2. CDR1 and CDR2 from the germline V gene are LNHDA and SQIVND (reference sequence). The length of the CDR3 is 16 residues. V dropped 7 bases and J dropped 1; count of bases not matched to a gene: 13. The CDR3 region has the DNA TGTGCCAGTAACCTCCGGGAGGCCAACTGGTCCTACGAGCAGTACTTC. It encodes CASNLREANWSYEQYF.

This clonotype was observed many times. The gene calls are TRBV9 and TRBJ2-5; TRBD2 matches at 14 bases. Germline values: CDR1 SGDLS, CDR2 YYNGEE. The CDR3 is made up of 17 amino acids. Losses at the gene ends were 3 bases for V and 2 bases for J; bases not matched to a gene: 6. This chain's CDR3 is CASSDGTSGGPQETQYF. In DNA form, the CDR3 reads TGTGCCAGCAGCGACGGGACTAGCGGGGGACCACAAGAGACCCAGTACTTC.

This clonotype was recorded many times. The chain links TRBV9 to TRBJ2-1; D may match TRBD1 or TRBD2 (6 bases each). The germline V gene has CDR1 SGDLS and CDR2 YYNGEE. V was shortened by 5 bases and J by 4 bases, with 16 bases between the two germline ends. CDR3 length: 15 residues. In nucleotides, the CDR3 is TGTGCCAGCAGTGGGGGGCAGGCCCTATACAATGAGCAGTTCTTC. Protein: CASSGGQALYNEQFF.

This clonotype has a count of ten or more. CDR3 coding DNA: TGTGCCAGCAGCGTAGCTTGGGGGAGCTACAATGAGCAGTTCTTC. Protein: CASSVAWGSYNEQFF. The chain recombines TRBV9 with TRBJ2-1, with D perhaps TRBD1 or TRBD2 (5 bases each). The CDR3 covers 15 residues. V lost 0 bases and J 3 bases, leaving 10 bases between the germline ends. CDR1 and CDR2 from the germline V gene are SGDLS and YYNGEE. The whole variable domain, remainder taken from reference TRBV9 and TRBJ2-1, is DSGVTQTPKHLITATGQRVTLRCSPRSGDLSVYWYQQSLDQGLQFLIQYYNGEERAKGNILERFSAQQFPDLHSELNLSSLELGDSALYFCASSVAWGSYNEQFFGPGTRLTVL.